This T cell receptor beta chain was identified during a study of cytomegalovirus exposure and HLA in healthy donors (dated by TCRdb to 2016 to 2017). About the study as a whole: According to an earlier analysis of 587 of the donors, roughly 180 million T cells yielded approximately 120 million unique TCR beta sequences and less than 300 Gb of sequence data. Approximately 330 gigabases of sequencing data and around 80 million unique TCR sequences made up an early release that covered nearly 650 HLA-typed donors. Of the roughly 400 genotyped donors, approximately 80% fell in the genetic ancestry cluster associated with self-reported Caucasian donors. The study aimed to test whether cataloging public T cell receptors could reveal signatures of past pathogen exposure. The study used immunosequencing to profile the T cell repertoires of hundreds of subjects and linked those repertoires to cytomegalovirus serostatus. In addition to the first cohort of 650 to 750 subjects, a separate validation cohort of 100 to 150 different subjects was used. High-throughput TCR immunosequencing, statistical association of individual TCRs with disease status, and machine learning were combined to predict cytomegalovirus infection status. A later analysis re-analyzed previously published TCR beta repertoires from 500 to 700 donors and added high-resolution HLA genotyping to study TCR occurrence patterns. Rather than using new phenotypic data, the later analysis identified candidate immune exposures from TCR beta sequences and from how often those sequences occurred across donors. In an earlier analysis of over 550 of the donors, high-throughput TCR beta sequencing was used to judge whether each TCR beta V gene segment behaved as functional or pseudogenic. Alongside the repertoire data, information on donor age, sex, ethnicity and CMV serostatus was compiled. A later genetic analysis took genome-wide SNP genotypes for about three fifths of the 666 donors and used that subset as a discovery cohort. Every discovery cohort repertoire had been produced on one sequencing platform. Class I and class II HLA loci were covered by the typing at four-digit resolution. The number of donors typed differed by locus, with about 620-630 for A, B, C, DRB1 and DQB1, around 520 for DQA1, 600 to 610 for DPA1, and over 400 for DPB1. Four to six DR-DQ haplotypes were handled as single units for association and clustering, since linkage in the cohort was strong. Among some 400 genotyped donors of the cohort, an average of around 250,000 unique TCR beta nucleotide sequences was sequenced per donor, of which 15% to 20% were non-productive.

The library came from the immunoSEQ multiplex PCR assay. A mixture of 60 forward primers for TCR Vbeta segments and 13 reverse primers for TCR Jbeta segments was used in the multiplex PCR. Amplification of the CDR3 region of rearranged TCR beta genes was performed with a multiplex PCR assay on genomic DNA. The Illumina HiSeq System was used to sequence the amplified TCR beta libraries as 87-base-pair reads. The paper's data handling went like this. A later analysis counted approximately 74 million unique TCR beta chains across the 666 repertoires, and some 11 million of these chains were shared by at least two donors. A nearest-neighbor algorithm error-corrected the raw reads and collapsed the reads into unique sequences, merging closely related sequences to remove PCR and sequencing errors. V, D and J gene segments were assigned by aligning CDR3 sequences to IMGT reference sequences. Each retained sequence needed at least a six-nucleotide match to both a V gene segment and a J gene segment. A rearrangement counted as productive if the CDR3 had no stop codons and remained in frame with V and J, and every other rearrangement counted as non-productive. CDR3 was defined according to IMGT convention as the region running from the second conserved V-encoded cysteine to the conserved J-encoded phenylalanine. Sequences without an unambiguous match to a single V gene segment were excluded from the earlier analysis of about 630 of the donors. An earlier analysis of 500 to 600 of the donors classified V segments as functional when productive rearrangements were above 56.7% and as segregating when the standard deviation between donors was above 5%. A statistical classification framework was built for diagnosing cytomegalovirus status from the catalog of TCR beta chain sequences. V and J gene assignment, in a later analysis, came from comparing TCR nucleotide sequences with IMGT/GENE-DB human TR gene sequences. In a later analysis, CDR3 sequences and most-parsimonious VDJ recombination scenarios were assigned using the TCRdist pipeline. A later analysis defined each TCR beta chain by its CDR3 amino acid sequence plus V-gene family, and excluded reads lacking a unique V-gene family. As a way to deal with suspected cross-contamination and a sequencing artifact, a later analysis dropped 450 to 600 nucleotide sequences that were highly shared and had low generation probability. In a later analysis, a clonal expansion index for each public chain was calculated from normalized within-repertoire ranks of inferred template counts. A later analysis computed generation probabilities with a VDJ recombination model fitted to out-of-frame rearrangements, and checked the results against IGoR. In a later analysis, hypergeometric tests were used to score TCR-TCR, TCR-HLA and TCR-CMV co-occurrence, with a repertoire-size bias correction applied to TCR pairs. In a later analysis, false discovery rates were estimated by permuting HLA or CMV assignments 20 times. In a later analysis, co-occurring TCRs were grouped using DBSCAN, with TCRdist sequence similarity added in when clustering inside HLA-allele-positive subsets. For co-occurrence clustering, repertoires with fewer than 30,000 or more than 120,000 public chains were excluded, along with a handful of repertoires with anomalous nucleotide sharing. The table was pulled from immuneACCESS by TCRdb, which kept in-frame rearrangements only. Such tables lose some clones; where checked, under half of the loss comes from unresolved V genes, and the rest has no known cause. D and trimming come from the DNA, and the V and J calls and clone size come from that table. This sample gives tens of thousands of clones in total; over 70% of them show up just once. Of the sample, 51% is held by the ten largest clones.

In total, over 600 healthy bone marrow donors made up the cohort. At the time of sampling, every cohort member was nominally healthy, though immune exposures that went unrecorded were likely present. The donor tested CMV seropositive, placing the donor among the roughly 300 seropositive members of the cohort. Every donor gave a peripheral blood sample, and the peripheral blood mononuclear cells from that sample were used for TCR beta sequencing. The Qiagen DNeasy Blood Extraction Kit was used to extract genomic DNA from the blood cell samples. This clone came up a few times. There is no known antigen for this receptor. The sample holds no much larger clone one base away, and base qualities are not on file. The investigation overall reported the following: The cohort was sequenced for TCR beta chains only, and without alpha or paired-chain data the features that could be detected were limited. The presence/absence analyses assumed that sequencing depth was roughly uniform across donors, and that assumption may not be true. Compared with equally common non-associated chains, HLA-associated TCR beta chains in a later analysis were more clonally expanded and had lower generation probabilities. Because counts were too low, some 17 rarely observed V segments, including chromosome 9 orphons, were left out of the earlier analysis of approximately 500 of the donors. A total of 150 to 200 TCR beta chains were listed by the study as associated with cytomegalovirus. Across donors, most TCR sequences were observed very rarely, whereas some public TCRs were present in many individuals. The classifier was reported to diagnose cytomegalovirus status with high specificity and sensitivity in both the original and validation cohorts. An association between a missense DCLRE1C variant and V-gene and J-gene trimming of TCR beta chains was found in a later genetic analysis and replicated in an independent cohort. Because some donors lacked HLA typing at each locus, the association tests relied only on the typed subset. A later analysis associated 16,951 TCR beta sequences with specific HLA alleles at a false discovery rate of 0.05. Because the 87-base-pair reads could not distinguish some IMGT-functional V segments, including TRBV6-2 and TRBV6-3, those segments were excluded. The authors suggested that the approach could potentially be generalized to other disease states and immunological phenotypes. The sequencing pipeline was judged likely to have produced a cluster of highly shared sequence variants as a technical artifact. Compared with the roughly 600-donor mean, donors in an Asian-associated ancestry cluster had fewer N-insertions in productive TCRs, according to a later genetic analysis. Broadly in line with IMGT annotations, most TCR beta V segments showed up in productive rearrangements about 90% or about 30% of the time in an earlier analysis of a few hundred of the donors. In a later analysis, several top co-occurrence clusters were reported to appear linked to parvovirus B19, influenza, CMV and Epstein-Barr virus. Three of the identified cytomegalovirus-associated TCR beta chains were confirmed in vitro to be specific for cytomegalovirus antigens. A later analysis found that TCR association rates varied across HLA loci, with DRB1 alleles showing the most associated TCRs and HLA-C alleles the fewest. When HLA alleles, especially DR and DQ, strongly co-occurred, TCR associations were difficult to assign to individual alleles. The only immune exposure information available for the cohort was CMV serostatus. A further reported finding was that TCR beta sequences accurately predicted the HLA-A and HLA-B alleles for most subjects in the first cohort. Most CMV-associated TCR beta chains appeared to be HLA-restricted in a later analysis, and the HLA associations seemed to be driven largely by CMV exposure. Linkage disequilibrium might explain the correlated functional status among segregating V segments, but an unknown experimental factor could not be excluded.

CDR1 and CDR2 were assigned from the germline V gene as SQVTM and ANQGSEA. V loses 1 base of germline sequence and J loses 5 bases, and the interval between the two ends is 8 bases. Taken from cysteine to phenylalanine, the CDR3 has 13 residues. Just the 39-base CDR3 DNA is kept, in frame starting at base 1. This TCR was recovered from a man in his fifties or sixties in good health and CMV-seropositive. The sample was PBMCs. This receptor chain uses TRBV29-1 and TRBJ2-2; perhaps TRBD1 is the D gene, with 5 bases matching. In nucleotides, the sequence is TGCAGCGTTGAAGGGGGCCGTACCGGGGAGCTGTTTTTT. It encodes CSVEGGRTGELFF.